The text below deals with one TCR beta chain. Germline V gives CDR1 SGHKS, CDR2 YYEKEE (reference sequence). Trimming removed 6 bases from V and 3 bases from J; junction bases left unmatched: 8. The CDR3 has 15 amino acids. Assay: immunoSEQ multiplex PCR; the TCRdb copy retains only in-frame clones and omits some. The table lists about 110,000 clones, around 92% of them singletons. The sample originates from a study of T cell responses to AZD1222 COVID-19 vaccine. The receptor's source is an adult who received the AZD1222 COVID-19 vaccine. V and J are TRBV5-5 and TRBJ1-1; TRBD1 agrees at 10 bases. This specimen was peripheral blood, taken 28 days after the second AZD1222 dose. CDR3 residues: CASNRQGAPYTEAFF. The CDR3 DNA reads TGTGCCAGCAACCGACAGGGGGCTCCGTACACTGAAGCTTTCTTT.